This passage covers 2 T cell receptor beta chains from one sample sequenced in a study of cytomegalovirus exposure and HLA in healthy donors. The PCR used 60 Vbeta and 13 Jbeta primers. The table came from immunoSEQ multiplex PCR; TCRdb's copy has only in-frame clones and leaves some out. The sample consists of approximately 77,000 clones, roughly four fifths of them appearing once. The specimen sequenced was PBMCs. The receptors come from a male donor in good health and CMV-seropositive.

This clone showed up just a few times. This chain uses TRBV19 with TRBJ1-6; D is possibly TRBD1 (5 bases). Germline-derived CDR1 and CDR2 are LNHDA and SQIVND (reference sequence). Deletions cut 8 bases from V and 9 bases from J, with 17 bases between. The CDR3 sequence is 14 residues long. The CDR3: CASSGGTTSSPLHF. The CDR3 coding sequence is TGTGCCAGTTCGGGGGGTACGACGAGTTCACCCCTCCACTTT.

This chain connects TRBV30 to TRBJ2-5; weak D call: TRBD2 (5 bases). CDR1 is GTSNPN, CDR2 SVGIG, per germline (reference sequence). Trimming took off 5 bases at V and 5 bases at J, with 6 bases between the two ends. This CDR3 contains 10 residues. The CDR3 protein is CAWGEETQYF. CDR3 in DNA: TGTGCCTGGGGGGAGGAGACCCAGTACTTC.